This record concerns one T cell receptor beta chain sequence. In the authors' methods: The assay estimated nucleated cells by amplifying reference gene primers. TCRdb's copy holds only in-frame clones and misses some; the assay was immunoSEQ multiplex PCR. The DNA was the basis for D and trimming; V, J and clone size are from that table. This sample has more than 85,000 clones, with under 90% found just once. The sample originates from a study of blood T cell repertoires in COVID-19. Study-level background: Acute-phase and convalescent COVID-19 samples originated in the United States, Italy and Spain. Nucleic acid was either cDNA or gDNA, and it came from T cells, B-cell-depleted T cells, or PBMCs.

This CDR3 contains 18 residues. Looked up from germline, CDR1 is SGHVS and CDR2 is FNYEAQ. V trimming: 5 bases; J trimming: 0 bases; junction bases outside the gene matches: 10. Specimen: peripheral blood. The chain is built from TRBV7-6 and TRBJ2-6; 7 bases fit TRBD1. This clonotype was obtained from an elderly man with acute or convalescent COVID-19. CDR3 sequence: CASSQRQGASSGANVLTF. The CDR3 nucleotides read TGTGCCAGCAGCCAAAGACAGGGAGCTTCCTCTGGGGCCAACGTCCTGACTTTC.